This T cell receptor (beta chain) is drawn from a study of control samples from healthy donors and cancer patients. The repertoire was sequenced with immunoSEQ multiplex PCR; TCRdb's copy has only in-frame clones and lacks some. The profile shows some 140,000 clones, nearly 90% of them singletons. Trimming stripped 3 bases from V and 0 bases from J, with 11 bases between. The CDR3 runs to 15 residues. CDR1 is SEHNR, CDR2 FQNEAQ, per germline (reference sequence). The sequence derives from a man aged 50-60 years with head and neck cancer. The chain is built from TRBV7-9 and TRBJ1-1; D call uncertain. The specimen was PBMCs. The CDR3 reads CASSFGLGLNTEAFF. The DNA for the CDR3 is TGTGCCAGCAGCTTTGGGTTAGGGTTGAACACTGAAGCTTTCTTT.